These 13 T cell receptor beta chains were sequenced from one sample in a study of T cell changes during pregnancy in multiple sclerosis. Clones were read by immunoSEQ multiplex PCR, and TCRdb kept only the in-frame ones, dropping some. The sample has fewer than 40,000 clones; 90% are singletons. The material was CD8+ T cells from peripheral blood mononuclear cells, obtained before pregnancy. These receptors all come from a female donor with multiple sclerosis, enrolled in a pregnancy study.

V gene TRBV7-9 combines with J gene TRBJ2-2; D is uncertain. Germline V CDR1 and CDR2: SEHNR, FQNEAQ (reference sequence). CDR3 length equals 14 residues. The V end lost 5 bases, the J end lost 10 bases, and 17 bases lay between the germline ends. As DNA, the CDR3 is TGTGCCAGCAGCGAGACATCCCTCGGTTCGGAGCTGTTTTTT. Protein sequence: CASSETSLGSELFF.

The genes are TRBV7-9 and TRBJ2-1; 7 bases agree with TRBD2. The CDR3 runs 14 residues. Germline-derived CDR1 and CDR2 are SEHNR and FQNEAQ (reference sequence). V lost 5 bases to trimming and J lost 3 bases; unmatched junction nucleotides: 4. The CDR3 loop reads CASSPSGVYNEQFF. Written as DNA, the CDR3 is TGTGCCAGCAGCCCTAGCGGAGTCTACAATGAGCAGTTCTTC.

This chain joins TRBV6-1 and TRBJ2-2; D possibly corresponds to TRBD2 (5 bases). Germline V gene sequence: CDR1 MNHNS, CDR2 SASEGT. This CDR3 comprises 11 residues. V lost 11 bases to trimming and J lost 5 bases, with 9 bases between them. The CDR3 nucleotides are TGTGCCTACCGGGGTACCGGGGAGCTGTTTTTT. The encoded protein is CAYRGTGELFF.

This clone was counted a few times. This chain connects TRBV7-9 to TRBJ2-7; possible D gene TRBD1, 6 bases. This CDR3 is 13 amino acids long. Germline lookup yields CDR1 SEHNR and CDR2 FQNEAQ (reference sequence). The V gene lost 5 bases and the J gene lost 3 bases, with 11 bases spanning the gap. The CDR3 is CASSETGHYEQYF. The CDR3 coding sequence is TGTGCCAGCAGCGAGACAGGACACTACGAGCAGTACTTC.

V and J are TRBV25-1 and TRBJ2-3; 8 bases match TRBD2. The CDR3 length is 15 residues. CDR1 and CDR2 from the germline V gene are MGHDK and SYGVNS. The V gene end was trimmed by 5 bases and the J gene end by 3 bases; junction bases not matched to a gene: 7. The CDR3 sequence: CASSFRGGQTDTQYF. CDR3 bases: TGTGCCAGCAGTTTCCGGGGGGGCCAAACAGATACGCAGTATTTT. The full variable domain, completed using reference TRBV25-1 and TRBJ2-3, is EADIYQTPRYLVIGTGKKITLECSQTMGHDKMYWYQQDPGMELHLIHYSYGVNSTEKGDLSSESTVSRIRTEHFPLTLESARPSHTSQYLCASSFRGGQTDTQYFGPGTRLTVL.

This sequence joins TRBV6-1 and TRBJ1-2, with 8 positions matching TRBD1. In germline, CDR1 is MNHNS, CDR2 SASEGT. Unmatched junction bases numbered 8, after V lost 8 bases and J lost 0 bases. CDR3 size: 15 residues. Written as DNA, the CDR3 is TGTGCCAGCGGGCAGCCGGGACAGGCTAACTATGGCTACACCTTC. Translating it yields CASGQPGQANYGYTF.

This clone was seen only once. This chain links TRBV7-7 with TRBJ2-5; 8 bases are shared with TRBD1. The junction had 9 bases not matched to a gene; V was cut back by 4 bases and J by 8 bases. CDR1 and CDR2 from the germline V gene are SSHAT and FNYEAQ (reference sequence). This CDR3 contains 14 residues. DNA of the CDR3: TGTGCCAGCAGCTCCGGACAGGGCGGAGTAACCCAGTACTTC. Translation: CASSSGQGGVTQYF.

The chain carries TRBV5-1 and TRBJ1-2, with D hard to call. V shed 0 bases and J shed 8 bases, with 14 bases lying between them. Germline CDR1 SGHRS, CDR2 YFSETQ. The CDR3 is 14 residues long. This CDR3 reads CASSLGAEGGGYTF. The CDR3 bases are TGCGCCAGCAGCTTGGGGGCGGAGGGTGGCGGCTACACCTTC.

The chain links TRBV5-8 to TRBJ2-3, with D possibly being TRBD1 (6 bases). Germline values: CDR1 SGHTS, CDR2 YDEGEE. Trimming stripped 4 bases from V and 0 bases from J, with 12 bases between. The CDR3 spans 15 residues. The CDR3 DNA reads TGTGCCAGCAGCGTGGACAGTCGTAGCACAGATACGCAGTATTTT. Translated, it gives CASSVDSRSTDTQYF.

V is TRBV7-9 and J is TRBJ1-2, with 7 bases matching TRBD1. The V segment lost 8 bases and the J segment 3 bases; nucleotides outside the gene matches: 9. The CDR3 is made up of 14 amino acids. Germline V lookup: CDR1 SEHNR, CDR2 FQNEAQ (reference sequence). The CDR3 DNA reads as TGTGCCAGCGGAACAGGGGAATGGGACTATGGCTACACCTTC. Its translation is CASGTGEWDYGYTF.

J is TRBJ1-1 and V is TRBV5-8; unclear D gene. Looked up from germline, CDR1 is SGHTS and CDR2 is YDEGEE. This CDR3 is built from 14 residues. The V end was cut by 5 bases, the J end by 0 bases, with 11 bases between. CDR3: CASRFSSVNTEAFF. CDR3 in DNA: TGTGCCAGCAGGTTTTCGTCTGTGAACACTGAAGCTTTCTTT.

CDR3 in DNA: TGTGCCAGTAGGGAATGGACACGGAAACTCGACTATGGCTACACCTTC. Its protein product is CASREWTRKLDYGYTF. This chain links TRBV19 with TRBJ1-2; the D gene is possibly TRBD1 (5 bases). Germline V CDR1 and CDR2: LNHDA, SQIVND (reference sequence). V was cut by 6 bases and J by 3 bases, with 20 bases left in between. There are 16 residues in the CDR3. Full variable domain (missing parts from reference TRBV19 and TRBJ1-2): DGGITQSPKYLFRKEGQNVTLSCEQNLNHDAMYWYRQDPGQGLRLIYYSQIVNDFQKGDIAEGYSVSREKKESFPLTVTSAQKNPTAFYLCASREWTRKLDYGYTFGSGTRLTVV.

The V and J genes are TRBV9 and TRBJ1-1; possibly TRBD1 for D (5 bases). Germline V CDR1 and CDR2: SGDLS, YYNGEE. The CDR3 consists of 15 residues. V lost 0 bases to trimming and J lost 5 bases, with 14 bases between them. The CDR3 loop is CASSVDGGAGTEAFF. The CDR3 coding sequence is TGTGCCAGCAGCGTAGATGGAGGGGCTGGGACTGAAGCTTTCTTT.